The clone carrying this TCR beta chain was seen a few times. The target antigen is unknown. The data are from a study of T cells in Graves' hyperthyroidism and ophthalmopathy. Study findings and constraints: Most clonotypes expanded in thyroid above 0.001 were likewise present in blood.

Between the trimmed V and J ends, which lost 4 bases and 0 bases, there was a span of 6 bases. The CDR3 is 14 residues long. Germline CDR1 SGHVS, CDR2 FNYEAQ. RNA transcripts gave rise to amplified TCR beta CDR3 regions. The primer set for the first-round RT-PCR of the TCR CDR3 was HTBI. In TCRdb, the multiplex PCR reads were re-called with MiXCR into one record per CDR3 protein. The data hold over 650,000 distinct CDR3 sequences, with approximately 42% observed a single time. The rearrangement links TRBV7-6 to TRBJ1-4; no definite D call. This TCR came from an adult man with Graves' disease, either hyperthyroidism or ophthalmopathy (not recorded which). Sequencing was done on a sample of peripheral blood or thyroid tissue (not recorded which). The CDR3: CASSSEATNEKLFF. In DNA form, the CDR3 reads TGTGCCAGCAGCTCAGAGGCAACTAATGAAAAACTGTTTTTT. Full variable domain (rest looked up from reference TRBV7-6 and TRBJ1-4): GAGVSQSPRYKVTKRGQDVALRCDPISGHVSLYWYRQALGQGPEFLTYFNYEAQQDKSGLPNDRFSAERPEGSISTLTIQRTEQRDSAMYRCASSSEATNEKLFFGSGTQLSVL.